This entry describes one T cell receptor (beta chain). Data came from immunoSEQ multiplex PCR; TCRdb stores just in-frame clones and leaves some out. Here the sample spans some 45,000 clones, about 90% being singletons. This entry comes from a study of blood T cell repertoires in COVID-19. The CDR3 loop spans 13 amino acids. Trimming took off 6 bases at V and 2 bases at J, with 9 bases between the two ends. Germline CDR1 reads MNHEY; CDR2 reads SVGAGI. The chain links TRBV6-5 to TRBJ2-3; possible D gene TRBD1, 6 bases. The sequence derives from a man aged 65-85 years with active COVID-19. The source material was peripheral blood. The CDR3 region is CASRRDNTDTQYF. In nucleotides, the CDR3 is TGTGCCAGCAGAAGGGACAACACAGATACGCAGTATTTT.